The TCR beta chain described here comes from a study of monozygotic twins with inflammatory bowel disease. Worth noting for this clonotype: Its antigen is not identified.

Per donor, roughly 2.5 ml of blood was collected and frozen. This CDR3 has 13 amino acids. The germline CDR1 and CDR2 sequences are MGHDK and SYGVNS. Both TCRalpha and TCRbeta cDNA were subjected to two nested PCRs lasting approximately 16 and 10 cycles. Using the 5' RACE reads, TCRdb records one entry per CDR3 protein without DNA. The sample has under 200,000 distinct CDR3 sequences. Study-level findings and limits: A reduction in TCRbeta diversity (inverse Simpson) was seen in IBD patients relative to healthy co-twins.

This sequence was found in a human donor with ulcerative colitis or Crohn's disease, or a healthy co-twin of an affected twin (not recorded which). The rearrangement uses TRBV25-1 and TRBJ2-1; without DNA, the TCRdb call of TRBD2 cannot be checked. Specimen: blood. The chain's CDR3 is CASRGRLYNEQFF.